The count of the clone carrying this TCR beta chain is one. Antigen: not known. The sample contains more than one DNA sequence encoding this CDR3. The sample originates from a study of cytomegalovirus exposure and HLA in healthy donors. Study findings and constraints: HLA alleles showed associations with some 17,000 TCR beta sequences in a later analysis, at a 0.05 false discovery rate. It is likely that the observed cluster of highly shared sequence variants was a sequencing artifact. As was reported, the HLA-A and HLA-B alleles of most subjects were accurately predicted from TCR beta sequences. It was 160 or so TCR beta chains that were listed as cytomegalovirus-associated.

Amplification used 60 Vbeta primers and 13 Jbeta primers. Assay: immunoSEQ multiplex PCR; the TCRdb copy retains only in-frame clones and omits some. This sample has roughly 250,000 clones, with 70% to 90% found just once. This receptor was obtained from a woman aged 40 to 55 in good health and CMV-seropositive. The specimen was PBMCs.

CDR3 DNA sequence: TGTGCCTGGAGTGTGGGGCAGAGCTCCTACAATGAGCAGTTCTTC. As protein: CAWSVGQSSYNEQFF. This chain uses TRBV30 with TRBJ2-1, with D tentatively TRBD1 (5 bases). Germline values: CDR1 GTSNPN, CDR2 SVGIG (reference sequence). The CDR3 totals 15 residues. Deletions cut 0 bases from V and 0 bases from J, with 9 bases between.